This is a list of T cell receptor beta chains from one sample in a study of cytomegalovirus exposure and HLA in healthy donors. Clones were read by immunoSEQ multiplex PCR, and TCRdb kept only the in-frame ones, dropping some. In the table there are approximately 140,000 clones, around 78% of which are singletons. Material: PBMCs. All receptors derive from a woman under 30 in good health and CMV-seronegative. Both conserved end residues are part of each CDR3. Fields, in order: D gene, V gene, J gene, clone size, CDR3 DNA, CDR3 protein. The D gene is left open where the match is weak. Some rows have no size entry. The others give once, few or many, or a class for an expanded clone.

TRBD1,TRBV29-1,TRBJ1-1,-,TGCAGCGTTAACAGGGGGAACACTGAAGCTTTCTTT,CSVNRGNTEAFF
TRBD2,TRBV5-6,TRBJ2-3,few,TGTGCCAGCAGCTTGATACGGACTAGCGGGAGAGATACGCAGTATTTT,CASSLIRTSGRDTQYF
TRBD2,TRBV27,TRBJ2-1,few,TGTGCCAGCATGAGCGGGGACTCCTACAATGAGCAGTTCTTC,CASMSGDSYNEQFF
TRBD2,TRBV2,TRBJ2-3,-,TGTGCCAGCAGTGCCAGCGGGGGGTTAGCAGATACGCAGTATTTT,CASSASGGLADTQYF
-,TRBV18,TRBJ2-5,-,TGTGCCAGCTCCCTCCAAGAGACCCAGTACTTC,CASSLQETQYF
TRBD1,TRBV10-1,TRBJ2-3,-,TGCGCCAGCAGTGACGGGACAGGGGTCACAGATACGCAGTATTTT,CASSDGTGVTDTQYF
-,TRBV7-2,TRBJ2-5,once,TGTGCCAGCAGCTTAACGGGTCGGTTAGAAGAGACCCAGTACTTC,CASSLTGRLEETQYF
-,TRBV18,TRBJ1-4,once,TGTGCCAGCTCAGTAACAGGGATACCAACTAATGAAAAACTGTTTTTT,CASSVTGIPTNEKLFF
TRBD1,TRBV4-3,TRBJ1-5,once,TGCGCCAGCAGCCCGGGACAGGGTTGGGATCAGCCCCAGCATTTT,CASSPGQGWDQPQHF
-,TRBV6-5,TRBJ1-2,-,TGTGCCAGCAGCCCCGGGTTTGGCTACACCTTC,CASSPGFGYTF
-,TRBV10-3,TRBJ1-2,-,TGTGCCATCTTAGGGGATACTGGCTCTAACTATGGCTACACCTTC,CAILGDTGSNYGYTF
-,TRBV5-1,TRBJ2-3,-,TGCGCCAGCAGCATCCGAACAGGGCCAGATACGCAGTATTTT,CASSIRTGPDTQYF
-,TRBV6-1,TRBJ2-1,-,TGTGCCATAATCGGAGGCTCCTACAATGAGCAGTTCTTC,CAIIGGSYNEQFF
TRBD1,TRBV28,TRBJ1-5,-,TGTGCCAGCAGTCCCTCCGGGACAGGCAATCAGCCCCAGCATTTT,CASSPSGTGNQPQHF
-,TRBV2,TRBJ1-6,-,TGTGCCAGCAGTACGGGACTAAATTCACCCCTCCACTTT,CASSTGLNSPLHF
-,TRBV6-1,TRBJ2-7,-,TGTGCCAGCAGTGAAGGGGAGGAGACGGACGAGCAGTACTTC,CASSEGEETDEQYF
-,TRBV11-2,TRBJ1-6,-,TGTGCCAGCAGCTTACAGGGTAGGGGGTCTGCCCTCCACTTT,CASSLQGRGSALHF
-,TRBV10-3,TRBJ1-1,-,TGTGCCATCAGTGGGGCGCGGCAGGGGAACACTGAAGCTTTCTTT,CAISGARQGNTEAFF
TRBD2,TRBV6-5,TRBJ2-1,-,TGTGCCAGCAGTTTACTAGCGGGGAGCACAAATGAGCAGTTCTTC,CASSLLAGSTNEQFF
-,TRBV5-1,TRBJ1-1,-,TGCGCCAGCAGCGACGGGCAGGGGACCACTGAAGCTTTCTTT,CASSDGQGTTEAFF
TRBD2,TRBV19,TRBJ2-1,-,TGTGCCAGTAGTATAGCGGAGCGGGAGGTTGACAATGAGCAGTTCTTC,CASSIAEREVDNEQFF
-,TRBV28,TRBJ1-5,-,TGTGCCAGCATGGGGGGTTTCCCCGATAGCAATCAGCCCCAGCATTTT,CASMGGFPDSNQPQHF
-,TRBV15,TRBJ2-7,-,TGTGCCACCAGCAGGGACAGAGTCTACGAGCAGTACTTC,CATSRDRVYEQYF
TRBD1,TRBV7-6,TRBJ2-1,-,TGTGCCAGCAGCTTAGTGGGGGAGGGGGACAGGGACAATGAGCAGTTCTTC,CASSLVGEGDRDNEQFF
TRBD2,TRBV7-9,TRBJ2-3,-,TGTGCCAGCAGCCTAGGTGGAGCGGGGGCAAGCCGGAGCACAGATACGCAGTATTTT,CASSLGGAGASRSTDTQYF
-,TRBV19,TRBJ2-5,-,TGTGCCAGTAGTTTCCGCTCAACCCAGGGGTGGGAGACCCAGTACTTC,CASSFRSTQGWETQYF
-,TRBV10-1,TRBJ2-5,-,TGCGCCAGCAGTGAGAGCGGGCCTAAAGAGACCCAGTACTTC,CASSESGPKETQYF
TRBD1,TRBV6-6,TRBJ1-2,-,TGTGCCAGCAGTTTAGGGACAGCGGGCTACACCTTC,CASSLGTAGYTF
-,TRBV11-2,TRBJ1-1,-,TGTGCCAGCAGCTTAAACAGCATGAACACTGAAGCTTTCTTT,CASSLNSMNTEAFF
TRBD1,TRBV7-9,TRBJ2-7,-,TGTGCCAGCAGTTTCGACAGGGGGTACGAGCAGTACTTC,CASSFDRGYEQYF
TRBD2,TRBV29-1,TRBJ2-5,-,TGCAGCGTTGGTAGGGGAGGGGAGACCCAGTACTTC,CSVGRGGETQYF
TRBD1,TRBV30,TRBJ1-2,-,TGTGCCTGGAGTAGAGGGGGCAAGGACTATGGCTACACCTTC,CAWSRGGKDYGYTF
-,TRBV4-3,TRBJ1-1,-,TGCGCCAGCAGCCAGAGGGGACAGAACACTGAAGCTTTCTTT,CASSQRGQNTEAFF
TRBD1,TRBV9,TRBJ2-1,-,TGTGCCAGCAGCTACAGGGGGCTTGGCTACAATGAGCAGTTCTTC,CASSYRGLGYNEQFF
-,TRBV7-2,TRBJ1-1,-,TGTGCCAGCAGCTTATTTCCGCTTGGGGCCTCGTTAAACACTGAAGCTTTCTTT,CASSLFPLGASLNTEAFF